These T cell receptor beta chains were read from a single sample in a study of blood T cell repertoires in COVID-19. Method: immunoSEQ multiplex PCR; TCRdb's copy keeps in-frame clones and lacks some. The sample has some 45,000 clones; approximately 87% are singletons. The material sequenced was peripheral blood. The receptors derive from a human donor in a cohort sampled during active COVID-19. Both conserved end residues are part of each CDR3. The D gene is left open where the match is weak. Expanded clones get a size class; other rows say once, few or many, or leave the size out.

DNA: TGTGCCAGCAGCCAAGATCTGACTAGCGGTTCAATCGGGGAGCTGTTTTTT
CDR3: CASSQDLTSGSIGELFF
V: TRBV3-1/TRBV3-2
J: TRBJ2-2
size: -
D: TRBD2

DNA: TGTGCCAGCAGCTTAAACCCGACAGGGGGCAGGTACGAGCAGTACTTC
CDR3: CASSLNPTGGRYEQYF
V: TRBV7-2
J: TRBJ2-7
size: once
D: TRBD1

DNA: TGTGCCAGCAGCTTAGGGGGCCTAGGAAACACCGGGGAGCTGTTTTTT
CDR3: CASSLGGLGNTGELFF
V: TRBV7-9
J: TRBJ2-2
size: -
D: -

DNA: TGTGCCAGCAGCTTAGTCGGGACAGTGAACATTCAGTACTTC
CDR3: CASSLVGTVNIQYF
V: TRBV11-2
J: TRBJ2-4
size: -
D: TRBD1

DNA: TGTGCCAGCAGCTTACAGCCGGGAGCGAGTGAGCAGTTCTTC
CDR3: CASSLQPGASEQFF
V: TRBV11-2
J: TRBJ2-1
size: -
D: -

DNA: TGTGCCAGCAGTTTTGACAGGGGCACCGGGGAGCTGTTTTTT
CDR3: CASSFDRGTGELFF
V: TRBV6-4
J: TRBJ2-2
size: -
D: TRBD1

DNA: TGTGCCAGCAGCTCTAGGCCCACAGATACGCAGTATTTT
CDR3: CASSSRPTDTQYF
V: TRBV7-2
J: TRBJ2-3
size: -
D: -

DNA: TGTGCCAGCAGCTTAGGCCTTACAGGGGGCGTCGATCAGCCCCAGCATTTT
CDR3: CASSLGLTGGVDQPQHF
V: TRBV13
J: TRBJ1-5
size: -
D: TRBD1

DNA: TGTGCCAGCAAAGGTTTGGGGGGAACGGGCTCTGGGGCCAACGTCCTGACTTTC
CDR3: CASKGLGGTGSGANVLTF
V: TRBV9
J: TRBJ2-6
size: -
D: -

DNA: TGTGCCAGCGGCCCGGGACTTCTCCAGTATTTT
CDR3: CASGPGLLQYF
V: TRBV12-3/TRBV12-4
J: TRBJ2-3
size: -
D: -

DNA: TGTGCCAGCGCGACTAGCGGGGGCAGATACGAGCAGTACTTC
CDR3: CASATSGGRYEQYF
V: TRBV6-6
J: TRBJ2-7
size: -
D: TRBD2

DNA: TGTGCCAGCAGCGTAATTACAGGGCCTCAAGAGACCCAGTACTTC
CDR3: CASSVITGPQETQYF
V: TRBV9
J: TRBJ2-5
size: -
D: -

DNA: TGTGCCAGCAGCTCCTATGGGGCACCAACAGATACGCAGTATTTT
CDR3: CASSSYGAPTDTQYF
V: TRBV7-3
J: TRBJ2-3
size: -
D: -

DNA: TGTGCCAGCTCACCACCGGGCAGGCAAGAGACCCAGTACTTC
CDR3: CASSPPGRQETQYF
V: TRBV18
J: TRBJ2-5
size: -
D: -

DNA: TGTGCCAGCAGCTTACCCACCGGGACAGTCAACGAGCAGTACTTC
CDR3: CASSLPTGTVNEQYF
V: TRBV7-9
J: TRBJ2-7
size: -
D: TRBD1

DNA: TGTGCCAGCAGCTCGGCAGGGTACGAGCAGTACTTC
CDR3: CASSSAGYEQYF
V: TRBV7-3
J: TRBJ2-7
size: few
D: -

DNA: TGTGCCTCTTCAGCGGGGGGCTACCCTTACTCCTACAATGAGCAGTTCTTC
CDR3: CASSAGGYPYSYNEQFF
V: TRBV30
J: TRBJ2-1
size: -
D: TRBD2

DNA: TGTGCCAGCAGTCCGGTCCATACCGAGCAGTACTTC
CDR3: CASSPVHTEQYF
V: TRBV2
J: TRBJ2-7
size: -
D: -

DNA: TGCGCCAGCAGCCAGGCTCGACGGCGGGTTAATGAAAAACTGTTTTTT
CDR3: CASSQARRRVNEKLFF
V: TRBV4-3
J: TRBJ1-4
size: -
D: -

DNA: TGTGCCAGCAGAAGGGACTTTGGGGAGACCCAGTACTTC
CDR3: CASRRDFGETQYF
V: TRBV2
J: TRBJ2-5
size: -
D: -

DNA: TGTGCCAGCAGTCCGGACTTGTATGGCTACACCTTC
CDR3: CASSPDLYGYTF
V: TRBV6-5
J: TRBJ1-2
size: -
D: -

DNA: -
CDR3: CASRFAGGSEQFF
V: TRBV12-2
J: TRBJ2-1
size: -
D: -

DNA: TGTGCCAGCAGCGGCTCCGGGACAGGGTCTCATCCTATCTATGGCTACACCTTC
CDR3: CASSGSGTGSHPIYGYTF
V: TRBV9
J: TRBJ1-2
size: -
D: TRBD1

DNA: TGCGCCAGCAGCCAAGTCGTAACCCGGACAGGCCTAACCTACGAGCAGTACTTC
CDR3: CASSQVVTRTGLTYEQYF
V: TRBV4-3
J: TRBJ2-7
size: once
D: TRBD1

DNA: TGTGCCAGCTGTAGGGACAGCTACAATCAGCCCCAGCATTTT
CDR3: CASCRDSYNQPQHF
V: TRBV6-6
J: TRBJ1-5
size: -
D: TRBD1

DNA: TGTGCCAGCAATATCAGGAGGACGGGTGAAGCTTTCTTT
CDR3: CASNIRRTGEAFF
V: TRBV6-5
J: TRBJ1-1
size: once
D: -

DNA: TGTGCCAGCAGCCCGAGGACAGGGGCTCCCTACAATGAGCAGTTCTTC
CDR3: CASSPRTGAPYNEQFF
V: TRBV7-8
J: TRBJ2-1
size: -
D: TRBD1

DNA: TGTGCCAGCAGTTTCTTGGGACAGTCCAATGAGCAGTTCTTC
CDR3: CASSFLGQSNEQFF
V: TRBV27
J: TRBJ2-1
size: -
D: TRBD1

DNA: TGTGCCAGCAGCTTCGGACAGGGAAGCTATGGCTACACCTTC
CDR3: CASSFGQGSYGYTF
V: TRBV11-2
J: TRBJ1-2
size: few
D: TRBD1

DNA: TGCGCCAGCAGCCAAGGGGGGGGAAAGGAAAACATTCAGTACTTC
CDR3: CASSQGGGKENIQYF
V: TRBV4-1
J: TRBJ2-4
size: -
D: TRBD2

DNA: TGTGCCAGCAGCTTGGGGGACACGGATGAGCAGTTCTTC
CDR3: CASSLGDTDEQFF
V: TRBV5-5
J: TRBJ2-1
size: -
D: -

DNA: TGTGCCAGCAGTTATAACCTCCCGGGGACCCAGTACTTC
CDR3: CASSYNLPGTQYF
V: TRBV6-2/TRBV6-3
J: TRBJ2-5
size: once
D: -

DNA: TGCGCCAGCAGTGGGACAGGGTACAAAGCTTTCTTT
CDR3: CASSGTGYKAFF
V: TRBV5-1
J: TRBJ1-1
size: -
D: TRBD1

DNA: TGTGCCAGCAGCTTGCACAGGCAGGGGGCGCGGACTAATGAAAAACTGTTTTTT
CDR3: CASSLHRQGARTNEKLFF
V: TRBV7-8
J: TRBJ1-4
size: -
D: TRBD1

DNA: TGTGCCAGCAGTTATAGGACAGGAACAAGCCAGCCCCAGCATTTT
CDR3: CASSYRTGTSQPQHF
V: TRBV6-2/TRBV6-3
J: TRBJ1-5
size: -
D: TRBD1

DNA: TGTGCCAGCGAACGGACAGGGCAATTCACTGAAGCTTTCTTT
CDR3: CASERTGQFTEAFF
V: TRBV6-5
J: TRBJ1-1
size: -
D: TRBD1

DNA: TGTGCCAGCAGTCGGGACAGGGCCTTTTGGGCTTTCTTT
CDR3: CASSRDRAFWAFF
V: TRBV12-3/TRBV12-4
J: TRBJ1-1
size: -
D: TRBD1

DNA: TGCGCCAGCAGCTTGGTGGCAGGGGGCCAGTTCTTC
CDR3: CASSLVAGGQFF
V: TRBV5-1
J: TRBJ2-1
size: -
D: TRBD1

DNA: TGTGCCAGCAGTGTATGGGGGCGGATGGACAATGAGCAGTTCTTC
CDR3: CASSVWGRMDNEQFF
V: TRBV2
J: TRBJ2-1
size: -
D: -

DNA: TGTGCCAGCAGTTTAGTATCCCCTCGGTGGGCAAGAAGCAATCAGCCCCAGCATTTT
CDR3: CASSLVSPRWARSNQPQHF
V: TRBV27
J: TRBJ1-5
size: -
D: -

DNA: TGTGCCAGTAGTATAGATCAAGCAGGGGTTAGGAGGGAGACCCAGTACTTC
CDR3: CASSIDQAGVRRETQYF
V: TRBV19
J: TRBJ2-5
size: -
D: -

DNA: TGTGCCAGTAGTGTCGGAGCGGGGGGCCAAGAGACCCAGTACTTC
CDR3: CASSVGAGGQETQYF
V: TRBV19
J: TRBJ2-5
size: -
D: TRBD2

DNA: TGCGCCAGCAGCCCTGGGGGACAGACGAGCTCCTATAATTCACCCCTCCACTTT
CDR3: CASSPGGQTSSYNSPLHF
V: TRBV5-1
J: TRBJ1-6
size: -
D: TRBD1

DNA: TGTGCCAGCAGCTTCTTTATAGGGGCTTACGAGCAGTACTTC
CDR3: CASSFFIGAYEQYF
V: TRBV11-1
J: TRBJ2-7
size: -
D: -

DNA: TGTGCCAGTAGTATTACACAGGGGGCAGATACGCAGTATTTT
CDR3: CASSITQGADTQYF
V: TRBV19
J: TRBJ2-3
size: -
D: TRBD1

DNA: TGTGCCAGCAGCCCACCGCCAGGGAGGACGAAAGCAACTAATGAAAAACTGTTTTTT
CDR3: CASSPPPGRTKATNEKLFF
V: TRBV7-9
J: TRBJ1-4
size: -
D: -

DNA: TGTGCCAGCAGTTTGCTCCCGGCGGCACCCTACGAGCAGTACTTC
CDR3: CASSLLPAAPYEQYF
V: TRBV6-2/TRBV6-3
J: TRBJ2-7
size: -
D: -

DNA: TGTGCCAGCAGTTTGAGGATCGGCGGGGAGAAGTATTTT
CDR3: CASSLRIGGEKYF
V: TRBV12-3/TRBV12-4
J: TRBJ2-3
size: -
D: -

DNA: TGTGCCAGCAGGCAGGGTCTAGTAGCAGATACGCAGTATTTT
CDR3: CASRQGLVADTQYF
V: TRBV6-5
J: TRBJ2-3
size: few
D: -

DNA: TGTGCCAGCAGTTTACGACTGGGACTGGGAAACAATGAGCAGTTCTTC
CDR3: CASSLRLGLGNNEQFF
V: TRBV27
J: TRBJ2-1
size: -
D: -

DNA: TGTGCCAGCTCACCGAATGTGGTGGCAGGACAGACTAACTATGGCTACACCTTC
CDR3: CASSPNVVAGQTNYGYTF
V: TRBV18
J: TRBJ1-2
size: -
D: -